This T cell receptor (beta chain) is from a study of PD-L1 blockade in urothelial cancer (dated 2017 in TCRdb). With respect to the entire study: Therapy was started in the mid-2010s for all patients, and atezolizumab 1,200 mg was administered intravenously every 3 weeks. Blood samples were analyzed at two time points: 3 weeks after treatment start (second dose) and 6 weeks after treatment start. The study, an exploratory multi-omic analysis, examined somatic, immune and clinical correlates of response to PD-L1 blockade with atezolizumab in urothelial cancer. Blood samples gave a median of about 130,000 T cells and 83,000 or so unique TCRs, with a median clonality of approximately 0.08. Nine patients reached durable clinical benefit, while about 19 patients did not. Pretreatment tumor samples, along with matched peripheral blood collected serially before and after atezolizumab treatment, underwent TCR sequencing. An ECOG performance status of 0 or 1 was recorded for the patients, and 0 to 3 prior chemotherapy regimens had been received by the patients. Just over 28 patients had pretreatment blood TCR-seq, about 25 had at least one posttreatment blood collection, and about 25 had tumor TCR-seq. About 85% of the roughly 29 patients were identified as males with urothelial cancer of bladder origin, and a prior smoking history was reported by 18 of 29 patients. Durable clinical benefit meant progression-free survival longer than 6 months, and TCR features were also tested against progression-free and overall survival. In the same patients, pretreatment tumors underwent whole exome sequencing and RNA sequencing in addition to TCR sequencing.

As regards this clone: Its antigen remains undetermined. Base qualities are missing; no much larger clone stands one base away.

The research as a whole found: Because of the small sample size (n ≈ 30) and the many exploratory analyses performed, the results are intended to be regarded as hypothesis-generating. A pretreatment peripheral blood TCR clonality below the median was linked to improved progression-free and overall survival. Patients with durable benefit showed greater expansion of tumor-associated TCR clones in peripheral blood 3 weeks after starting treatment (n = 22, p = 0.022).

Synthetic TCR analog templates were spiked into each PCR so that absolute template abundance could be estimated from read counts. The immunoSEQ assay was used to amplify TCRbeta CDR3 regions from genomic DNA with bias-controlled V and J gene primers. Sequencing of rearranged TCRbeta segments was done at approximately 20X coverage. The paper's data handling went like this. Clustering was used to correct sequencing errors, and CDR3s were annotated against IMGT to assign V, D and J genes. Downstream analyses used only productive TCRbeta rearrangements and left out out-of-frame or stop-codon sequences. Clonality was calculated as one minus the Shannon entropy normalized by the log of the number of unique productive sequences. Fisher's exact test with Benjamini-Hochberg correction, at a threshold of adjusted p below 0.01, was used to find clones that differed between time points or between blood and tumor. The source is immuneACCESS, and TCRdb retained only in-frame sequences with V and J called. Part of the clones is not carried over; for the studies checked, unresolved V genes explain less than half of this, and the remainder is unexplained. V and J calls and clone size follow that table, whereas D and trimming were derived from the DNA. The sample data list tens of thousands of clones, and around 88% of these were observed just once. The top ten hold 14% to 15% of the sample.

Sample time point, as interpreted from the label and publication: pretreatment peripheral blood. A total of 25 to 30 patients with locally advanced or metastatic urothelial carcinoma, treated at Memorial Sloan Kettering on a trial protocol, made up the cohort. Peripheral blood mononuclear cells were collected pretreatment and during treatment, with between 1 and 8 total time points per patient. The Qiagen DNeasy Blood extraction kit was used to purify genomic DNA from total PBMCs and tumor samples. PBMCs were collected pretreatment and during treatment, and were isolated and stored as previously described. The clonotype was recovered from a man aged 55 to 70 with urothelial cancer. Sequenced material: PBMCs, taken around atezolizumab (anti-PD-L1) treatment.

In nucleotide form, the sequence is TGTGCCAGCAGCTCCGAGGGGGGGAGCACAGATACGCAGTATTTT. Translation gives CASSSEGGSTDTQYF. The chain is made from TRBV7-9 and TRBJ2-3; the D segment could be TRBD2, given 7 matching bases. Including the terminal cysteine and phenylalanine, the CDR3 comprises 15 residues. Only CDR3 DNA remains: 45 bases, in frame from the first base. V loses 4 bases, J loses 0 bases, and the germline ends lie 11 bases apart. The germline V gene (reference sequence) supplies CDR1 SEHNR and CDR2 FQNEAQ.